This T cell receptor beta chain was observed in a study of blood T cell repertoires in COVID-19. Recruits, aged about 18 to 90 years, lived in under 25 US areas. Participants were placed into cohorts based on the clinical history they reported. It was within 2 weeks before study entry that exposed participants met a COVID-19 case. V lost 3 bases and J lost 8, with 11 bases in between. The CDR3 runs 13 residues. Libraries were prepared by immunoSEQ multiplex PCR; TCRdb keeps only in-frame clonotypes and omits some of them. This sample has approximately 400,000 clones, with 90% to 95% found just once. This sequence was found in a woman aged 40 to 50 who had been exposed to COVID-19. V gene TRBV12-3 or TRBV12-4 combines with J gene TRBJ1-5, with D possibly matching TRBD1 (6 bases). The sequencing sample was made of PBMCs or T cells enriched from blood (not recorded which). CDR3 sequence (DNA): TGTGCCAGCAGTTTTGAGGGGGTCAAGCCCCAGCATTTT. Translation gives CASSFEGVKPQHF.